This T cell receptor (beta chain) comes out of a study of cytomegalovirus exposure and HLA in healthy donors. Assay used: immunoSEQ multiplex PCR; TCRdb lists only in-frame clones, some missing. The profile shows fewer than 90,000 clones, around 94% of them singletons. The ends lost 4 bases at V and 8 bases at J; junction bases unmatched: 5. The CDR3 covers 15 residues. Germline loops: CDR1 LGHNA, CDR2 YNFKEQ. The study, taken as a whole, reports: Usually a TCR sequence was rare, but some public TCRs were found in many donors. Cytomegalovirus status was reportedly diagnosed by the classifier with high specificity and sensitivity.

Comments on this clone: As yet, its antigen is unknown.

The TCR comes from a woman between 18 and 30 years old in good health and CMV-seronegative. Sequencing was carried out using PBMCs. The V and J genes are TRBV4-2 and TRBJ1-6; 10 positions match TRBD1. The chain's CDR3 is CASSLKDRGDSPLHF. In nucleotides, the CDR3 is TGTGCCAGCAGCCTCAAGGACAGGGGGGATTCACCCCTCCACTTT.